These T cell receptor beta chains were read from a single sample in a study of cytomegalovirus exposure and HLA in healthy donors. Libraries were prepared by immunoSEQ multiplex PCR; TCRdb keeps only in-frame clonotypes and omits some of them. The sample has 250,000 or so clones, about 84% seen once. Sequencing was performed on PBMCs. The source is a human donor in good health. Each CDR3 is given without its conserved first and last residue. The order of the fields is V gene, CDR3 protein.

V: TRBV10-3; CDR3: AISEGQYNEQF
V: TRBV4-1; CDR3: ASSQDRYYSYEQY
V: TRBV7-9; CDR3: ASSLALYPGGDEQF
V: TRBV10-1; CDR3: ASSRGLAGDNEQF
V: TRBV7-9; CDR3: ASSSPSSGSDTQY
V: TRBV9; CDR3: ASSVGGTGGHYEQY
V: TRBV4-2; CDR3: ASSQDAEDTQY
V: TRBV18; CDR3: ASSPSHLGFGDTQY
V: TRBV7-8; CDR3: ASSQTGENEKLF
V: TRBV4-2; CDR3: ASSQVRTSGEMTQY
V: TRBV2; CDR3: ASKREIYEQY
V: TRBV19; CDR3: ASSPTGNLLYNEQF
V: TRBV9; CDR3: ASSVAGGLGQETQY
V: TRBV13; CDR3: ASSLGLATSNTIY
V: TRBV5-1; CDR3: ASTQSGSGTDAQY
V: TRBV11-2; CDR3: ASRGTVEAF
V: TRBV5-4; CDR3: ASSVWDRGAGELF
V: TRBV27; CDR3: ASSLKGGANYGYT
V: TRBV29-1; CDR3: SVVSSYEQY
V: TRBV4-1; CDR3: ASSQEGYRQGAISNGYT
V: TRBV15; CDR3: ATSRDLGTAYEQY
V: TRBV5-1; CDR3: ASSPWTGEILLAKNIQY
V: TRBV28; CDR3: ASSLGEEVNTEAF
V: TRBV7-3; CDR3: ASSSTTDNYGYT
V: TRBV4-1; CDR3: ASSQASGYEQY
V: TRBV4-3; CDR3: ASSQDSGTSGGDWNEQF
V: TRBV28; CDR3: ASSLNRRNEQF
V: TRBV5-5; CDR3: ASSLGADEQF
V: TRBV28; CDR3: ASRSAQLGDYEQY
V: TRBV25-1; CDR3: ASSEALFSGNTGELF
V: TRBV5-1; CDR3: ASSLQGIYNEQF
V: TRBV30; CDR3: ARTFRDRGNQPQH
V: TRBV4-2; CDR3: ASSQANQGQYNEQF
V: TRBV7-9; CDR3: ASSLDGHNQPQH
V: TRBV4-1; CDR3: ASSQGSRVVSGYT
V: TRBV7-6; CDR3: ASSPRTSGIHNEQF
V: TRBV6-6; CDR3: ASSTTGGARNYGYT
V: TRBV6-5; CDR3: ASRPRGGTEAF
V: TRBV11-1; CDR3: ASSSGKTGGRKLF
V: TRBV19; CDR3: ASKGRAAGEKLF
V: TRBV7-9; CDR3: ASSSLAGTSSSYNEQF
V: TRBV28; CDR3: ASSLLPDWSFYEQY
V: TRBV6-5; CDR3: ASSARDSYQETQY
V: TRBV7-8; CDR3: ASSRGLGESDTQY
V: TRBV5-1; CDR3: ASSLAGGLAAYNEQF
V: TRBV30; CDR3: AWRLTVSYT
V: TRBV5-1; CDR3: ASSSTSGRPNEQF
V: TRBV9; CDR3: ASSVADTEAF